This TCR beta chain appears in the sequencing data of a study of blood T cells in healthy people across ages. General study results and limits: Unknown donor CMV status possibly confounded expanded clonotype changes. The diversity estimates, figures obtained from one million T cells, were considered underestimates.

This CDR3 has 15 residues. The J segment lost 5 bases and the V segment lost 5 bases, leaving 7 bases of the junction unmatched. Using a J-beta primer mix together with a sample-barcoded 5' primer, a second PCR was run for roughly 7 to 11 cycles. TCRdb re-called the 5' RACE reads through MiXCR, storing one row per CDR3 protein. The sample carries about 830,000 distinct CDR3 sequences, 55% to 75% recorded once. There are a few counts of this clonotype. Its target is unknown. The clonotype comes from a man aged 25-45 years in good health. Sequences were obtained from blood. The V gene is TRBV12-3 or TRBV12-4, the J gene TRBJ2-5; the match to TRBD2 covers 11 bases. CDR3 protein: CASSLLASGRETQYF. The CDR3, as DNA: TGTGCCAGCAGTCTGTTGGCTAGCGGGAGGGAGACCCAGTACTTC.